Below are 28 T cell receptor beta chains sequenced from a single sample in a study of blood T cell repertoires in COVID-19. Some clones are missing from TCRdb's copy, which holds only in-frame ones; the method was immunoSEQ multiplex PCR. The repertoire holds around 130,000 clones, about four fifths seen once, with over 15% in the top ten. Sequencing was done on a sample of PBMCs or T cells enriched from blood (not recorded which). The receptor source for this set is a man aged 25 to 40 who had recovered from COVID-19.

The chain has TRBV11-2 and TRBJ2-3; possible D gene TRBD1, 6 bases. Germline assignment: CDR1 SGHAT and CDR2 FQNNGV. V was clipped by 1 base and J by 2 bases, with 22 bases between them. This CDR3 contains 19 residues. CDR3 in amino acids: CASSLAPRTVRSTTDTQYF. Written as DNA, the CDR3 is TGTGCCAGCAGCTTAGCCCCCCGGACAGTCAGGTCAACCACAGATACGCAGTATTTT.

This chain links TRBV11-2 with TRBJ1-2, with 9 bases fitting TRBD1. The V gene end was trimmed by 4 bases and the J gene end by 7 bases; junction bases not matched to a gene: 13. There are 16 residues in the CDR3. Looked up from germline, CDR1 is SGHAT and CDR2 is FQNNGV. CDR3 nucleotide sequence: TGTGCCAGCAGCTCTACCCTGGGACAGGGTTTGGCTGGCTACACCTTC. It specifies CASSSTLGQGLAGYTF.

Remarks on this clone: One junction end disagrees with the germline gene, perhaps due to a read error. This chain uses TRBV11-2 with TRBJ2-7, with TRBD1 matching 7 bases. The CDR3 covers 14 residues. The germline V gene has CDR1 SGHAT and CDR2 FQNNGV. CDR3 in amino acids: CASSLSGTVIFRNF. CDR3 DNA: TGTGCCAGCAGCTTGTCCGGGACAGTCATCTTCAGGAACTTC. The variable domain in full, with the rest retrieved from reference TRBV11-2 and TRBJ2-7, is EAGVAQSPRYKIIEKRQSVAFWCNPISGHATLYWYQQILGQGPKLLIQFQNNGVVDDSQLPKDRFSAERLKGVDSTLKIQPAKLEDSAVYLCASSLSGTVIFRNFGPGTRLTVT.

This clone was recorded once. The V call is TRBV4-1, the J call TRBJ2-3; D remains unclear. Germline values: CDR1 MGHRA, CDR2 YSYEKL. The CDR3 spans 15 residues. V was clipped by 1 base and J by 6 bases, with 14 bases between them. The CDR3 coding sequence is TGCGCCAGCAGCCAAGGGGCAAACCCTGGGGATACGCAGTATTTT. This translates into CASSQGANPGDTQYF.

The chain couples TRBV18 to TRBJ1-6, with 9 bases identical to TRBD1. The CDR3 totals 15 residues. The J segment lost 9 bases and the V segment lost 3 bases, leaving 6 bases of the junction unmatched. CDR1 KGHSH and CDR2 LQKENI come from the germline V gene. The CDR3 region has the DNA TGTGCCAGCTCACCGGCGGGACAGGGTGGTTCACCCCTCCACTTT. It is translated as CASSPAGQGGSPLHF.

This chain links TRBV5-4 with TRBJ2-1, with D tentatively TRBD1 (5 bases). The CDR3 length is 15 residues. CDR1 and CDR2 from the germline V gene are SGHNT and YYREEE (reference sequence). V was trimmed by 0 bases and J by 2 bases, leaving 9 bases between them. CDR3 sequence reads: CASSLERGPYNEQFF. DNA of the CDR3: TGTGCCAGCAGCTTGGAAAGGGGTCCCTACAATGAGCAGTTCTTC.

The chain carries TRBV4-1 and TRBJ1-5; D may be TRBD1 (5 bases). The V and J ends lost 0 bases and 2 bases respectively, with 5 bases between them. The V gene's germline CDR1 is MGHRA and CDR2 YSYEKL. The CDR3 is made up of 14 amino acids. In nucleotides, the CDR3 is TGCGCCAGCAGCCAAGAACAGGGCAATCAGCCCCAGCATTTT. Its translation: CASSQEQGNQPQHF.

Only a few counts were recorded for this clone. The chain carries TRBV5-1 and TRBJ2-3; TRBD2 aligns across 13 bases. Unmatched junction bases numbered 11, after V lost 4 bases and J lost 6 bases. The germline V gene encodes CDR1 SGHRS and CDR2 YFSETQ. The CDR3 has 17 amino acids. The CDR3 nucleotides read TGCGCCAGCAGCCTAGGACTAGCGGGGGCATACCGGGATACGCAGTATTTT. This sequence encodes CASSLGLAGAYRDTQYF.

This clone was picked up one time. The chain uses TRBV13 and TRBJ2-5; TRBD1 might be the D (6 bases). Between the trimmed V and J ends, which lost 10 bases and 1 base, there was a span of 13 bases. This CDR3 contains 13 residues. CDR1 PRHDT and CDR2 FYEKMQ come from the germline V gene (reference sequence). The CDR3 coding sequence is TGTGCCACTAACAACAGGGCCCAAGAGACCCAGTACTTC. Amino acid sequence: CATNNRAQETQYF.

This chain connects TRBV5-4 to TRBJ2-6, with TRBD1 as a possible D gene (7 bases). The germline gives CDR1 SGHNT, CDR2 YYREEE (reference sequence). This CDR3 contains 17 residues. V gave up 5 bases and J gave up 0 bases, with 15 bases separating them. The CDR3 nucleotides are TGTGCCAGCAGACGGTCAGGGGGGACCTCTGGGGCCAACGTCCTGACTTTC. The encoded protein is CASRRSGGTSGANVLTF. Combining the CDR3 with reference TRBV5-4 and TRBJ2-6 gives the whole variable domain ETGVTQSPTHLIKTRGQQVTLRCSSQSGHNTVSWYQQALGQGPQFIFQYYREEENGRGNFPPRFSGLQFPNYSSELNVNALELDDSALYLCASRRSGGTSGANVLTFGAGSRLTVL.

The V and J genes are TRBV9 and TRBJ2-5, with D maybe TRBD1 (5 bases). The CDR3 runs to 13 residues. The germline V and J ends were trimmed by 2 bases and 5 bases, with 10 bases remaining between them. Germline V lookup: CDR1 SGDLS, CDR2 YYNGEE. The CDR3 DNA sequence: TGTGCCAGCAGCGTTAGGGGTACCGAGACCCAGTACTTC. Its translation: CASSVRGTETQYF.

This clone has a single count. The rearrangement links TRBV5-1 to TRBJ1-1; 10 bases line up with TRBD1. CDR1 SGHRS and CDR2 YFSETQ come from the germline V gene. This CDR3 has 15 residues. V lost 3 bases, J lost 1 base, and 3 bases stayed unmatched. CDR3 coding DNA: TGCGCCAGCAGCTCCGGACAGGGGGGGAACACTGAAGCTTTCTTT. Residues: CASSSGQGGNTEAFF.

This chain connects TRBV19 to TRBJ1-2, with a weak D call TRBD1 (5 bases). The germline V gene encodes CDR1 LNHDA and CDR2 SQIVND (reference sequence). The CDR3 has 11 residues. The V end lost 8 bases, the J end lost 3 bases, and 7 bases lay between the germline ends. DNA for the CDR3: TGTGCCAGTGGGGCAGACTATGGCTACACCTTC. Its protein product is CASGADYGYTF.

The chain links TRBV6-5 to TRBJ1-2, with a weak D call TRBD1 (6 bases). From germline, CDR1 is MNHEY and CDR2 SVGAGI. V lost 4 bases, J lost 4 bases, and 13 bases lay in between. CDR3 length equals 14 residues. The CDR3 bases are TGTGCCAGCAGTTCCGCGGACAGCGTCTATGGCTACACCTTC. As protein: CASSSADSVYGYTF.

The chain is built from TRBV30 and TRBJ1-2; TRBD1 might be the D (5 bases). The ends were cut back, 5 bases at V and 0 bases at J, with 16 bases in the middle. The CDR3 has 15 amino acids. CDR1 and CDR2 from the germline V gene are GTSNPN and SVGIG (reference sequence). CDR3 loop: CAWFRDSESNYGYTF. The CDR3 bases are TGTGCCTGGTTTCGGGACTCCGAATCTAACTATGGCTACACCTTC.

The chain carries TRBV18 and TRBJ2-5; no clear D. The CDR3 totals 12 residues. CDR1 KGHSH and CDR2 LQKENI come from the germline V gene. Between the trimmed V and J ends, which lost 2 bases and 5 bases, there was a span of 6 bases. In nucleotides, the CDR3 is TGTGCCAGCTCACCAAATCCGGAGACCCAGTACTTC. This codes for CASSPNPETQYF.

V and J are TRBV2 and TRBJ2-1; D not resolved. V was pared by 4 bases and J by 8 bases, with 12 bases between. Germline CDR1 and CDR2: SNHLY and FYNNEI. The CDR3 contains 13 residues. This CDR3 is CASSGLTGDEQFF. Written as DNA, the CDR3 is TGTGCCAGCAGTGGACTGACCGGCGATGAGCAGTTCTTC. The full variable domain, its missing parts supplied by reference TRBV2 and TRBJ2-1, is EPEVTQTPSHQVTQMGQEVILRCVPISNHLYFYWYRQILGQKVEFLVSFYNNEISEKSEIFDDQFSVERPDGSNFTLKIRSTKLEDSAMYFCASSGLTGDEQFFGPGTRLTVL.

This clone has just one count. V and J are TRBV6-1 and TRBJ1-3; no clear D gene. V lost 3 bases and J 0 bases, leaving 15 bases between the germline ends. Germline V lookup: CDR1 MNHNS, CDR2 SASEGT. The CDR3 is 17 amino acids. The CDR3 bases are TGTGCCAGCAGTGACCCCCACGCCGGTATCTCTGGAAACACCATATATTTT. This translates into CASSDPHAGISGNTIYF.

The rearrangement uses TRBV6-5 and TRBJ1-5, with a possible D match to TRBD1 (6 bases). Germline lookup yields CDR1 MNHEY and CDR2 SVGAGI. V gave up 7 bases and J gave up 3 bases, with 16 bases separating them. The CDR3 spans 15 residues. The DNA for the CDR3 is TGTGCCAGCACTCTGGACAGCCCTTACAATCAGCCCCAGCATTTT. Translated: CASTLDSPYNQPQHF.

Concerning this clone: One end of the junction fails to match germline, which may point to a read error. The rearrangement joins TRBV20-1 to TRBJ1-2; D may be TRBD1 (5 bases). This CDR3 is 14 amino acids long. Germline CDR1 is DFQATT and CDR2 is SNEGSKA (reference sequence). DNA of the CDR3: TGCAGTGCTAGTACCGGGGGAATGTACTATGGCTACATCTTC. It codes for CSASTGGMYYGYIF.

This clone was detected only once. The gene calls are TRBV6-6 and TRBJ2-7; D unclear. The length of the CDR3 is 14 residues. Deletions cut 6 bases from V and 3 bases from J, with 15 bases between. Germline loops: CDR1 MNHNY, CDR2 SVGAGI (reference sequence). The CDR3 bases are TGTGCCAGCAGCGACTCCTCCTGGAACTACGAGCAGTACTTC. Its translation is CASSDSSWNYEQYF.

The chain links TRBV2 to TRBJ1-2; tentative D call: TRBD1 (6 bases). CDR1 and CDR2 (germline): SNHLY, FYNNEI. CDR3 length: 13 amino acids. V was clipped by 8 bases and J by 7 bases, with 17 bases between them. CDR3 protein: CASSIGGGFGYTF. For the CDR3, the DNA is TGTGCCAGCTCAATTGGGGGCGGGTTTGGCTACACCTTC.

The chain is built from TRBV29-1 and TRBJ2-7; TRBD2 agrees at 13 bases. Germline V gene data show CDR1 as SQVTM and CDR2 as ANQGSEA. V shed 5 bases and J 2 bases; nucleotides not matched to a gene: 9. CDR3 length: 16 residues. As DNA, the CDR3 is TGCAGCGTTTCCGGGACTAGCGGGATAGCGACCTACGAGCAGTACTTC. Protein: CSVSGTSGIATYEQYF.

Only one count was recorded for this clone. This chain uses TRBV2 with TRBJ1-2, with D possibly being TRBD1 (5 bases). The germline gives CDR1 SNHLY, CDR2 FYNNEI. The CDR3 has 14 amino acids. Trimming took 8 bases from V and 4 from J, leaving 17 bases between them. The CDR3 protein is CASLSDNSAYGYTF. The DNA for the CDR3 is TGTGCCAGCCTTTCGGACAACTCAGCCTATGGCTACACCTTC.

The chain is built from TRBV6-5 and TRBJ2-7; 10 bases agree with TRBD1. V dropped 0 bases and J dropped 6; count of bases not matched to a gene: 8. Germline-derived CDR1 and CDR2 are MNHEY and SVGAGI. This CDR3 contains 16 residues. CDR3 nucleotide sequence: TGTGCCAGCAGTTACTCCGGCGACAGGGGGCGATTCGAGCAGTACTTC. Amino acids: CASSYSGDRGRFEQYF.

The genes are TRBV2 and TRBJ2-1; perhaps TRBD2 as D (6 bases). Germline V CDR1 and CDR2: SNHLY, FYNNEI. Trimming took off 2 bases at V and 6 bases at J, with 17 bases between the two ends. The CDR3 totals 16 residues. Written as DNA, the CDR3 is TGTGCCAGCAGTGAAACGAGGGCCTACGGGGGCAATGAGCAGTTCTTC. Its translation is CASSETRAYGGNEQFF.

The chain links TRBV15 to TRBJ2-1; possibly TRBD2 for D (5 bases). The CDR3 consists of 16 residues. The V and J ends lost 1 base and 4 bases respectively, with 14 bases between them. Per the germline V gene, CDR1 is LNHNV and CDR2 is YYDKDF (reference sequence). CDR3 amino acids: CATSRGGRERYNEQFF. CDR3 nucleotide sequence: TGTGCCACCAGCAGAGGTGGTAGGGAGCGGTACAATGAGCAGTTCTTC.

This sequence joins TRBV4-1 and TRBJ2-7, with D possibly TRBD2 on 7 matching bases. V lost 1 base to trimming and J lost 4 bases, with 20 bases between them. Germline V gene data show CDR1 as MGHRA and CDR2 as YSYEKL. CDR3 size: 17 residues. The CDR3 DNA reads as TGCGCCAGCAGCCAAGGGGTGGGGGGGGCCCGTATTTACGAGCAGTACTTC. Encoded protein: CASSQGVGGARIYEQYF.